This T cell receptor beta chain was identified during a study of patients and donors after allogeneic stem cell transplantation (dated by TCRdb to about 2020). The method was RT-PCR. Sequenced on a NextSeq 550. TCRdb itself trimmed the public reads at Q25 with fastp, ran MiXCR and retained productive beta chains. Rows with one shared CDR3 protein collapse into an entry with the most common genes and DNA. The sample table lists more than 150,000 distinct CDR3 sequences, more than 35% of them with a count of one. The ten largest account for 30% to 35% of the sample. On this clonotype: Its antigen specificity is not known. Qualities for individual bases were not recorded, and no much larger clone is one base off.

The CDR3, from cysteine to phenylalanine, totals 16 residues. Only CDR3 DNA is held: 48 bases, read in frame from base 1. CDR1 and CDR2, per the germline V gene, are SQVTM and ANQGSEA. Deletion took 4 bases off V and 0 bases off J, with a span of 13 bases between the germline ends. Rearrangement joined TRBV29-1 to TRBJ2-6; the D gene is perhaps TRBD1, from 6 matching bases. Sample: blood, either unsorted or a sorted T cell fraction (not recorded which). The receptor was derived from a human donor who was either an allogeneic HSCT recipient or a stem cell or donor lymphocyte infusion donor (not recorded which). It is not recorded whose cells these are; they may come from a transplant donor. The CDR3 region has the sequence CSVGDRWLSGANVLTF. The nucleotide sequence is given as TGCAGCGTTGGCGACAGGTGGCTCTCTGGGGCCAACGTCCTGACTTTC.